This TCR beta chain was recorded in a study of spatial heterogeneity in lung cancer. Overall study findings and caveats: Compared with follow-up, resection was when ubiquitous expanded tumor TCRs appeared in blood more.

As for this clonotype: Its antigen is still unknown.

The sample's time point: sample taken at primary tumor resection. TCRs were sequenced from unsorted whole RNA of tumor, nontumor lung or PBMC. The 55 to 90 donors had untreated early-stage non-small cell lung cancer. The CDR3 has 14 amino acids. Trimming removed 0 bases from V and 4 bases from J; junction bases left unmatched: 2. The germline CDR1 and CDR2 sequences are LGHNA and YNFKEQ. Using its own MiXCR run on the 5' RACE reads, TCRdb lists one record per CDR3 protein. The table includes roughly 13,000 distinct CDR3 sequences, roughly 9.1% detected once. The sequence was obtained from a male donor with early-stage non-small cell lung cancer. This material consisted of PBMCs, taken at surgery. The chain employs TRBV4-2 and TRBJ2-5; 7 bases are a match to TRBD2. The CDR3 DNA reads TGTGCCAGCAGCCAAGAGGCGGGGGTAGAGACCCAGTACTTC. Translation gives CASSQEAGVETQYF.